The T cell receptor beta chain described here comes from a study of blood T cells in healthy people across ages. Germline V gene sequence: CDR1 MNHNY, CDR2 SVGAGI (reference sequence). The CDR3 spans 12 residues. The use of a sample-barcoded 5' primer and a J-beta primer mix characterized a second PCR of roughly 6 to 12 cycles. TCRdb re-called the 5' RACE reads through MiXCR, storing one row per CDR3 protein. The repertoire holds around 710,000 distinct CDR3 sequences, with roughly 47% as singletons. To note about this clonotype: At one end the junction does not follow the germline gene, possibly because of a read error.

The receptor was isolated from a woman aged 55-70 years in good health. This rearrangement joins TRBV6-6 to TRBJ2-5; D is perhaps TRBD1 (6 bases). Sequencing input: blood. CDR3 nucleotide sequence: TGTGCCAGCAGACAGGGCCAAGGGACCCAGTACTTC. This translates into CASRQGQGTQYF.